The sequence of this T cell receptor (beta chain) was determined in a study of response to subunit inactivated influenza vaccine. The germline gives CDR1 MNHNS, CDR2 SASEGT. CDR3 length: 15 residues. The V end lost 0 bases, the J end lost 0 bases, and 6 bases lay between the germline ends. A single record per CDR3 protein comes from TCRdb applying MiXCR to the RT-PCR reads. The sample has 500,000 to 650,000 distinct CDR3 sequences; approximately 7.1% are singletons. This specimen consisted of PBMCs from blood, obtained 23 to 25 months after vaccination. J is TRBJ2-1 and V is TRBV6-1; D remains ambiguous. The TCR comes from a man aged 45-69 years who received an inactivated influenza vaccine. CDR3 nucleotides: TGTGCCAGCAGTGAAGCGAAAGACTCCTACAATGAGCAGTTCTTC. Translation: CASSEAKDSYNEQFF.